Shown below are 10 T cell receptor beta chains from a single sample sequenced in a study of CD8 T cells in Susac syndrome (dated by TCRdb to between 2018 and 2021). The library was produced with the immunoSEQ multiplex PCR assay. RNA was extracted using the RNeasy kit, and roughly 0.5 to 1 microgram was reverse transcribed with random hexamers. TCRdb reanalyzed the raw reads on its own, using fastp at Q25 for trimming and MiXCR for clone calling, and kept in-frame beta chains. CDR3 protein duplicates are merged, each entry listing the most common genes and DNA. Counted in this sample were about 100,000 distinct CDR3 sequences; about 96% of them appeared once. The top ten hold roughly 0.29% of the sample. The specimen was CD8+ T cells from PBMCs. Every receptor here comes from a human donor with Susac syndrome.

The V call is TRBV3-1, the J call TRBJ1-3; D call uncertain. Trimming stripped 2 bases from V and 0 bases from J, with 8 bases between. The CDR3 length is 15 residues. Germline CDR1 LGHDT, CDR2 YNNKEL (reference sequence). The CDR3 bases are TGTGCCAGCAGCCAAAGCGCATACTCTGGAAACACCATATATTTT. This encodes CASSQSAYSGNTIYF.

This rearrangement joins TRBV7-3 to TRBJ2-3; unclear D gene. Trimming removed 5 bases from V and 13 bases from J, with 19 bases in between. Per the germline V gene, CDR1 is SGHTA and CDR2 is FQGTGA. This CDR3 spans 13 amino acids. The CDR3 protein is CASSLQPGPLEYF. In DNA form, the CDR3 reads TGTGCCAGCAGCCTTCAACCGGGCCCTCTGGAGTATTTT.

The chain has TRBV6-5 and TRBJ2-1; 8 bases align to TRBD1. Trimming cost V 6 bases and J 4 bases; bases outside gene matches: 5. The CDR3 is made up of 14 amino acids. Germline V gives CDR1 MNHEY, CDR2 SVGAGI. CDR3: CASSRGQGYNEQFF. In DNA form, the CDR3 reads TGTGCCAGCAGCCGCGGACAGGGTTACAATGAGCAGTTCTTC.

This rearrangement joins TRBV20-1 to TRBJ2-3; TRBD2 might be the D (6 bases). The V end lost 6 bases, the J end lost 2 bases, and 15 bases lay between the germline ends. The CDR3 covers 14 residues. Germline V gene data show CDR1 as DFQATT and CDR2 as SNEGSKA (reference sequence). CDR3 in DNA: TGCAGTGCCCGGGGGTACGACTACACAGATACGCAGTATTTT. Its translation is CSARGYDYTDTQYF.

The chain links TRBV29-1 to TRBJ1-2; 10 nucleotides align to TRBD1. The V gene's germline CDR1 is SQVTM and CDR2 ANQGSEA. The CDR3 totals 15 residues. Trimming cost V 0 bases and J 8 bases; bases outside gene matches: 9. The CDR3 coding sequence is TGCAGCGTTGAAGATCGTGGACAGGGGGAGTGGGGCTACACCTTC. It is translated as CSVEDRGQGEWGYTF.

The rearrangement uses TRBV29-1 and TRBJ1-5, with TRBD1 identical over 7 bases. Germline V lookup: CDR1 SQVTM, CDR2 ANQGSEA. This CDR3 region has 14 residues. The junction had 8 bases not matched to a gene; V was cut back by 4 bases and J by 5 bases. CDR3 residues: CSVGTGTADQPQHF. The CDR3 DNA reads as TGCAGCGTTGGTACCGGGACAGCGGATCAGCCCCAGCATTTT. Based on the CDR3 plus reference TRBV29-1 and TRBJ1-5, the full variable domain is SAVISQKPSRDICQRGTSLTIQCQVDSQVTMMFWYRQQPGQSLTLIATANQGSEATYESGFVIDKFPISRPNLTFSTLTVSNMSPEDSSIYLCSVGTGTADQPQHFGDGTRLSIL.

The J gene is TRBJ2-6, the V gene TRBV9; D ambiguous. V was cut by 3 bases and J by 0 bases, with 4 bases left in between. Germline V CDR1 and CDR2: SGDLS, YYNGEE. There are 14 residues in the CDR3. CDR3 sequence: CASSADSGANVLTF. The DNA of the CDR3 is TGTGCCAGCAGCGCCGACTCTGGGGCCAACGTCCTGACTTTC.

For the CDR3, the DNA is TGTGCCAGCAGCTTAAACAGTAACTATGGCTACACCTTC. It codes for CASSLNSNYGYTF. The chain carries TRBV7-8 and TRBJ1-2, with D uncertain. This CDR3 region has 13 residues. The V gene's germline CDR1 is SGHVS and CDR2 FQNEAQ. Trimming cost V 2 bases and J 1 base, with 5 bases left between them.

The V call is TRBV20-1, the J call TRBJ2-3, with D perhaps matching TRBD1 or TRBD2 (5 bases each). Trimming took off 6 bases at V and 1 base at J, with 14 bases between the two ends. Germline-derived CDR1 and CDR2 are DFQATT and SNEGSKA (reference sequence). The CDR3 is 14 amino acids. CDR3 region: CSALRGRGTDTQYF. The CDR3 DNA reads as TGCAGTGCCCTACGGGGCCGGGGCACAGATACGCAGTATTTT.

The V and J genes are TRBV2 and TRBJ2-7, with TRBD1 matching over 8 bases. The germline V gene encodes CDR1 SNHLY and CDR2 FYNNEI. This CDR3 has 15 amino acids. The V and J ends lost 6 bases and 0 bases, in that order; junction bases with no gene match: 7. CDR3 nucleotides: TGTGCCAGCAGAGAGGGACAGGCTCTCTCCTACGAGCAGTACTTC. Its translation is CASREGQALSYEQYF.